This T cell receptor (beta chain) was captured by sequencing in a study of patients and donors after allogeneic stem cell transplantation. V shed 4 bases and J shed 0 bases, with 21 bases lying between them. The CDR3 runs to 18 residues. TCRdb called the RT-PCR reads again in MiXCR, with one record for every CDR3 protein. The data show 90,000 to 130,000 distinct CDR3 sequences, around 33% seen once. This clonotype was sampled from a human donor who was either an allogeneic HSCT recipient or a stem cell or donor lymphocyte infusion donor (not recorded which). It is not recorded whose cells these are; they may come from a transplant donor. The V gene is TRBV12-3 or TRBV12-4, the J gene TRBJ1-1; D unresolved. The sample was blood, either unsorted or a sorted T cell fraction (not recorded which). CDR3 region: CASSSARHLLIMNTEAFF. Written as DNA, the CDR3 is TGTGCCAGCAGTTCGGCCCGCCATCTCTTAATCATGAACACTGAAGCTTTCTTT.